These 11 T cell receptor beta chains were all obtained from the same sample, sequenced in a study of blood T cell repertoires in COVID-19. TCRdb keeps only in-frame clones here, not all; method: immunoSEQ multiplex PCR. The sample consists of 150,000 to 200,000 clones, 82% of them appearing once. Sequences were obtained from peripheral blood. These receptors were collected from a woman in her thirties with acute or convalescent COVID-19.

In this sample, this clone turned up a few times. The CDR3 here is CASSPDRRPGYTF. As DNA, the CDR3 is TGTGCCAGCTCACCAGACAGGAGGCCTGGCTACACCTTC. The V and J genes are TRBV18 and TRBJ1-2, with D perhaps TRBD1 (6 bases). V lost 2 bases and J lost 7, with 11 bases in between. The CDR3 runs to 13 residues. The V gene's germline CDR1 is KGHSH and CDR2 LQKENI. The complete variable domain, with remaining parts taken from reference TRBV18 and TRBJ1-2, reads NAGVMQNPRHLVRRRGQEARLRCSPMKGHSHVYWYRQLPEEGLKFMVYLQKENIIDESGMPKERFSAEFPKEGPSILRIQQVVRGDSAAYFCASSPDRRPGYTFGSGTRLTVV.

The V call is TRBV19, the J call TRBJ2-7; D is undetermined. The CDR3 is 14 residues long. From germline, CDR1 is LNHDA and CDR2 SQIVND (reference sequence). V was trimmed by 3 bases and J by 0 bases, leaving 9 bases between them. CDR3 in DNA: TGTGCCAGTAGTATGTCTAAAAACTCCTACGAGCAGTACTTC. It yields the protein CASSMSKNSYEQYF.

This chain links TRBV25-1 with TRBJ1-2; 9 bases agree with TRBD1. Germline CDR1 is MGHDK and CDR2 is SYGVNS. The CDR3 has 16 residues. Germline trimming cut 3 bases from V and 5 bases from J; bases unmatched to any gene: 10. CDR3 sequence: CASSDPKQGAWYGYTF. CDR3 nucleotide sequence: TGTGCCAGCAGTGATCCAAAACAGGGGGCGTGGTATGGCTACACCTTC.

The V gene is TRBV6-2 or TRBV6-3, the J gene TRBJ1-3, with TRBD1 as a possible D gene (5 bases). The CDR3 has 16 amino acids. Trimming shortened V by 4 bases and J by 2 bases, and 15 bases separated the two germline ends. Germline-derived CDR1 and CDR2 are MNHEY and SVGEGT. The CDR3 sequence: CASSLRPPGAGNTIYF. DNA of the CDR3: TGTGCCAGCAGTTTGAGACCGCCGGGGGCTGGAAACACCATATATTTT.

The chain combines TRBV15 with TRBJ1-6; D unresolved. Trimming shortened V by 4 bases and J by 5 bases, and 24 bases separated the two germline ends. Germline V gene sequence: CDR1 LNHNV, CDR2 YYDKDF (reference sequence). CDR3 length: 19 residues. As DNA, the CDR3 is TGTGCCACCAGCACTAAAGGGAGTATGGGATTCTACAATAATTCACCCCTCCACTTT. Translation: CATSTKGSMGFYNNSPLHF.

The chain links TRBV30 to TRBJ1-2; possible D gene TRBD1, 5 bases. V gave up 4 bases and J gave up 5 bases, with 14 bases separating them. Germline CDR1 and CDR2: GTSNPN and SVGIG (reference sequence). This CDR3 is 13 amino acids long. CDR3 sequence (DNA): TGTGCCTGGACCGACGACAGCTTATATGGCTACACCTTC. It codes for CAWTDDSLYGYTF.

The J gene is TRBJ2-5, the V gene TRBV3-1 (or the pseudogene TRBV3-2); no clear D. Germline V gene lookup returns CDR1 LGHDT and CDR2 YNNKEL (reference sequence). CDR3 length: 11 residues. The ends were cut back, 4 bases at V and 5 bases at J, with 5 bases in the middle. As DNA, the CDR3 is TGTGCCAGCAGCCTGTCGGAGACCCAGTACTTC. Translated: CASSLSETQYF.

This chain uses TRBV5-6 with TRBJ2-1; 15 nucleotides line up with TRBD2. Trimming took 6 bases from V and 7 from J; bases not matched to a gene: 8. Germline values: CDR1 SGHDT, CDR2 YYEEEE. The CDR3 is 16 residues long. The CDR3 is CASTLRGTSGRNEQFF. CDR3 in DNA: TGTGCCAGCACCCTCAGAGGGACTAGCGGGAGGAATGAGCAGTTCTTC.

Turning to this clone: Germline and junction disagree at one end, which may indicate a read error. CDR3 sequence (DNA): TGTGCCAGCAGGTTGGGACTAGCGGCGCCAGAGACCCAGTACTTC. This codes for CASRLGLAAPETQYF. V and J are TRBV5-4 and TRBJ2-5; 11 bases match TRBD2. From germline, CDR1 is SGHNT and CDR2 YYREEE (reference sequence). The CDR3 is 15 residues long.

CDR3 DNA: TGTGCCAGCAGTTCGGACAGGGGTTTGGATCAGCCCCAGCATTTT. It translates to CASSSDRGLDQPQHF. The V gene is TRBV7-9, the J gene TRBJ1-5; 9 bases fit TRBD1. The CDR3 length is 15 residues. J gave up 5 bases and V 6 bases, and 8 bases lay outside the gene matches. Germline CDR1 SEHNR, CDR2 FQNEAQ (reference sequence).

The chain joins TRBV5-1 to TRBJ1-2, with 9 bases aligning to TRBD1. Germline-derived CDR1 and CDR2 are SGHRS and YFSETQ. The CDR3 is made up of 13 amino acids. Trimming took 6 bases from V and 8 from J; bases not matched to a gene: 8. The CDR3 DNA follows: TGCGCCAGCACCACAGGGGGCGCGGGGGGCTACACCTTC. Its translation: CASTTGGAGGYTF.